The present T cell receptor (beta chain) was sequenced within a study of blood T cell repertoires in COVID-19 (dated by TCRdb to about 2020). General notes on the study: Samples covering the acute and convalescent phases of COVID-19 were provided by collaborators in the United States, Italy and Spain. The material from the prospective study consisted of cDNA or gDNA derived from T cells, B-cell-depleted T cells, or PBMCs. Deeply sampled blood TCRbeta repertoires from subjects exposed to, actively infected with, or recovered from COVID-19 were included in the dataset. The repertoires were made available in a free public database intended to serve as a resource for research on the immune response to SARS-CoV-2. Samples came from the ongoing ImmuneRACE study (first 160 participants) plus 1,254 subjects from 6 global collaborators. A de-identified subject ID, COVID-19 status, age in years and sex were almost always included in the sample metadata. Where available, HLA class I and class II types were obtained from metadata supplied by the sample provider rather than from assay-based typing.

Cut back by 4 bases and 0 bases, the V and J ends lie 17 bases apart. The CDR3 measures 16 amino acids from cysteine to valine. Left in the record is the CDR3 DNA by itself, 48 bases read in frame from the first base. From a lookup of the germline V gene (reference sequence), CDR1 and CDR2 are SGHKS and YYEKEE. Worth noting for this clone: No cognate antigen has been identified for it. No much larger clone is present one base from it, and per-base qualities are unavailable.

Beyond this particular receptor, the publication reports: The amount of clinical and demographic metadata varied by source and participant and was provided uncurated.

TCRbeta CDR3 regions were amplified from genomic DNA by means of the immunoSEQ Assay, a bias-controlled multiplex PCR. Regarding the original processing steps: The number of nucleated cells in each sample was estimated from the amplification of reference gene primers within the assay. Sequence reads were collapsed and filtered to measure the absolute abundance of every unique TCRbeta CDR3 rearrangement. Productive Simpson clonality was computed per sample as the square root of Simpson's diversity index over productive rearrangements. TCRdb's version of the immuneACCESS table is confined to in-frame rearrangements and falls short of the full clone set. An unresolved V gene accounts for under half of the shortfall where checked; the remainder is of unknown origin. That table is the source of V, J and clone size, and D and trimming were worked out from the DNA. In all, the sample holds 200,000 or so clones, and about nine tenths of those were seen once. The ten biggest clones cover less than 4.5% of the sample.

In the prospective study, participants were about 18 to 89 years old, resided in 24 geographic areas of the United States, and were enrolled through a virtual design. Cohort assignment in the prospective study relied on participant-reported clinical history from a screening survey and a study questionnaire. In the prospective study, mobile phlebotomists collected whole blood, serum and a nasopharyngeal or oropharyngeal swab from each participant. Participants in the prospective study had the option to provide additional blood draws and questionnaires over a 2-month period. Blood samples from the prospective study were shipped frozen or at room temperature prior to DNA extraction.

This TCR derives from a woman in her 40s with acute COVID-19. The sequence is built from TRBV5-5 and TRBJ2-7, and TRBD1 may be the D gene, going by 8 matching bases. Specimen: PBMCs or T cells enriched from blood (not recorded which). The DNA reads TGTGCCAGCAGCGGGTTGGACAGGGAGGGCTCCTACGAGCAGTACGTC. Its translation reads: CASSGLDREGSYEQYV.